What follows are 27 T cell receptor beta chains derived from one specimen sequenced in a study of technical replicates of blood from a handful of donors. Using immunoSEQ multiplex PCR, the repertoire was profiled, and TCRdb retains in-frame clones only, with some absent. The top ten clones hold around 0.35% of a sample with tens of thousands of clones, 96% of them seen once. The sample comprised T cells isolated from PBMCs. Receptor source: a human donor in good health.

CDR3 loop: CASSRGNTQYF. The DNA for the CDR3 is TGTGCCAGCAGCCGAGGAAATACGCAGTATTTT. The gene calls are TRBV14 and TRBJ2-3; D is unclear. The germline V gene encodes CDR1 SGHDN and CDR2 FVKESK. CDR3 size: 11 residues. V gave up 4 bases and J gave up 7 bases, with 6 bases separating them.

In the case of this clone: A read error may produce the germline difference seen at one junction end. The V and J genes are TRBV11-3 and TRBJ2-5, with a weak D call TRBD1 (5 bases). CDR3 size: 15 residues. Looked up from germline, CDR1 is SGHNT and CDR2 is YENEEA. The CDR3 sequence: CASSQAAGPQGTQYF. The CDR3 region has the DNA TGTGCCAGCAGTCAGGCGGCAGGGCCCCAAGGGACCCAGTACTTC. Together with reference TRBV11-3 and TRBJ2-5, the CDR3 gives the full variable domain: EAGVVQSPRYKIIEKKQPVAFWCNPISGHNTLYWYLQNLGQGPELLIRYENEEAVDDSQLPKDRFSAERLKGVDSTLKIQPAELGDSAVYLCASSQAAGPQGTQYFGPGTRLLVL.

CDR3 bases: TGTGCCAGCAGTGCGGACGGGAAATTCACTGAAGCTTTCTTT. Encoded protein: CASSADGKFTEAFF. The chain links TRBV6-1 to TRBJ1-1; D remains ambiguous. Trimming left V 4 bases short and J 4 bases short, with 13 bases between. The CDR3 has 14 residues. Germline values: CDR1 MNHNS, CDR2 SASEGT.

V usage is TRBV2 and J usage is TRBJ2-1; a possible D gene is TRBD2 (5 bases). The ends were cut back, 8 bases at V and 6 bases at J, with 14 bases in the middle. The CDR3 spans 13 residues. Germline V lookup: CDR1 SNHLY, CDR2 FYNNEI. The CDR3 spells CASWTEDGNEQFF. The CDR3 DNA is TGTGCCAGCTGGACGGAGGATGGCAATGAGCAGTTCTTC.

This chain uses TRBV7-9 with TRBJ2-5, with 9 nucleotides matching TRBD2. J was trimmed by 3 bases and V by 5 bases; bases with no gene match: 4. Germline V gene lookup returns CDR1 SEHNR and CDR2 FQNEAQ (reference sequence). The CDR3 extends over 14 amino acids. CDR3 residues: CASSQGLAEETQYF. The DNA of the CDR3 is TGTGCCAGCAGCCAGGGACTAGCTGAAGAGACCCAGTACTTC. Complete variable domain (other parts from reference TRBV7-9 and TRBJ2-5): DTGVSQNPRHKITKRGQNVTFRCDPISEHNRLYWYRQTLGQGPEFLTYFQNEAQLEKSRLLSDRFSAERPKGSFSTLEIQRTEQGDSAMYLCASSQGLAEETQYFGPGTRLLVL.

The chain is built from TRBV10-3 and TRBJ2-3; weak D call: TRBD1 (5 bases). CDR3 length equals 14 residues. Germline V gene lookup returns CDR1 ENHRY and CDR2 SYGVKD. Trimming took off 6 bases at V and 2 bases at J, with 12 bases between the two ends. The CDR3 reads CAIRDTLHTDTQYF. DNA for the CDR3: TGTGCCATCAGGGACACTCTACACACAGATACGCAGTATTTT.

The chain joins TRBV30 to TRBJ1-3, with D maybe TRBD1 (6 bases). Trimming removed 2 bases from V and 7 bases from J, with 6 bases in between. The germline V gene encodes CDR1 GTSNPN and CDR2 SVGIG (reference sequence). This CDR3 comprises 11 residues. CDR3: CAWSTGNTIYF. CDR3 DNA: TGTGCCTGGAGTACAGGGAACACCATATATTTT.

V usage is TRBV18 and J usage is TRBJ2-7, with 12 bases aligning to TRBD1. The CDR3 extends over 19 amino acids. Trimming took 0 bases from V and 2 from J; bases not matched to a gene: 11. Germline loops: CDR1 KGHSH, CDR2 LQKENI. As DNA, the CDR3 is TGTGCCAGCTCACCACCAGCAGGGACAGGGGGCGGGAGCCCCTACGAGCAGTACTTC. Translation gives CASSPPAGTGGGSPYEQYF.

The V call is TRBV15, the J call TRBJ1-3, with D perhaps matching TRBD1 (6 bases). This CDR3 comprises 16 residues. Germline CDR1 is LNHNV and CDR2 is YYDKDF (reference sequence). The germline V and J ends were trimmed by 1 base and 3 bases, with 13 bases remaining between them. For the CDR3, the DNA is TGTGCCACCAGCAGAGTTGGGGACACGCGTGGAAACACCATATATTTT. Protein sequence: CATSRVGDTRGNTIYF.

This clone was observed a handful of times. This chain links TRBV20-1 with TRBJ1-2; D is unclear. The CDR3 covers 11 residues. The V gene lost 3 bases and the J gene lost 5 bases, with 7 bases spanning the gap. Germline V gene sequence: CDR1 DFQATT, CDR2 SNEGSKA (reference sequence). CDR3 in amino acids: CSASSRYGYTF. CDR3 bases: TGCAGTGCTAGTTCTCGGTATGGCTACACCTTC.

The count of this clone is one. The rearrangement links TRBV5-4 to TRBJ2-5; 9 positions agree with TRBD1. With 3 bases clipped from V and 4 bases from J, the junction kept 1 base outside the gene matches. CDR1 and CDR2 (germline): SGHNT, YYREEE (reference sequence). The CDR3 covers 13 residues. CDR3 DNA sequence: TGTGCCAGCAGCTCGGACAGGGGAGAGACCCAGTACTTC. Protein sequence: CASSSDRGETQYF.

This chain uses TRBV5-1 with TRBJ2-7, with a possible D match to TRBD2 (6 bases). The V gene's germline CDR1 is SGHRS and CDR2 YFSETQ. The CDR3 sequence is 14 residues long. Trimming removed 4 bases from V and 4 bases from J, with 15 bases in between. This CDR3 reads CASSGGSGQYEQYF. As DNA, the CDR3 is TGCGCCAGCAGCGGGGGGTCGGGTCAGTACGAGCAGTACTTC.

This chain joins TRBV6-5 and TRBJ2-3; maybe TRBD1 (5 bases). The CDR3 is 14 amino acids. V lost 8 bases, J lost 0 bases, and 12 bases lay in between. Germline lookup yields CDR1 MNHEY and CDR2 SVGAGI. CDR3 protein: CASATATSTDTQYF. Here the CDR3 DNA reads TGTGCCAGCGCGACAGCCACTAGCACAGATACGCAGTATTTT.

The chain uses TRBV6-6 and TRBJ2-1; tentative D call: TRBD2 (5 bases). Trimming stripped 7 bases from V and 10 bases from J, with 17 bases between. The germline CDR1 and CDR2 sequences are MNHNY and SVGAGI (reference sequence). This CDR3 comprises 13 residues. The CDR3 DNA is TGTGCCAGCACGATAGAGGCCGGGATCGAGCAGTTCTTC. Its protein is CASTIEAGIEQFF.

The chain employs TRBV6-5 and TRBJ1-1; 8 positions agree with TRBD1. J gave up 4 bases and V 7 bases, and 5 bases lay outside the gene matches. The CDR3 length is 13 residues. CDR1 is MNHEY, CDR2 SVGAGI, per germline. For the CDR3, the DNA is TGTGCCAGCACTAGACAGGGGATCACTGAAGCTTTCTTT. Translation gives CASTRQGITEAFF.

Written as DNA, the CDR3 is TGTGCCAGCACTGCGGGGGTATTGGACACTGAAGCTTTCTTT. Protein sequence: CASTAGVLDTEAFF. The rearrangement links TRBV2 to TRBJ1-1; D possibly corresponds to TRBD1 (5 bases). From germline, CDR1 is SNHLY and CDR2 FYNNEI. Trimming pared 7 bases from V and 3 bases from J, leaving 15 bases between. CDR3 length: 14 amino acids.

The chain uses TRBV4-2 and TRBJ1-4; the D is unclear. CDR3 length equals 14 residues. V was cut by 0 bases and J by 11 bases, with 13 bases left in between. CDR1 and CDR2 from the germline V gene are LGHNA and YNFKEQ. The CDR3 nucleotides are TGTGCCAGCAGCCAAGAAATGAGGGCTGAGAAACTGTTTTTT. Translating gives CASSQEMRAEKLFF.

The chain links TRBV6-1 to TRBJ1-1; weak D call: TRBD1 (6 bases). Germline CDR1 is MNHNS and CDR2 is SASEGT. V was trimmed by 4 bases and J by 0 bases, leaving 12 bases between them. The CDR3 spans 15 residues. CDR3 sequence: CASSGGLGLNTEAFF. The DNA for the CDR3 is TGTGCCAGCAGTGGGGGGCTCGGGCTGAACACTGAAGCTTTCTTT.

The V gene is TRBV6-6, the J gene TRBJ1-1; TRBD1 is a possible D gene (5 bases). V was pared by 3 bases and J by 10 bases, with 12 bases between. The germline V gene has CDR1 MNHNY and CDR2 SVGAGI (reference sequence). The CDR3 covers 12 residues. The CDR3 protein is CASSYYRRAAFF. The CDR3 DNA reads TGTGCCAGCAGTTATTACAGGAGGGCAGCTTTCTTT.

The V and J genes are TRBV7-3 and TRBJ1-1; unclear D gene. CDR1 SGHTA and CDR2 FQGTGA come from the germline V gene. This CDR3 contains 14 residues. Trimming left V 4 bases short and J 8 bases short, with 17 bases between. The CDR3 DNA reads TGTGCCAGCAGCTCCCAAGGAGGTAATCAAGAAGCTTTCTTT. The encoded protein is CASSSQGGNQEAFF.

This clone has a single count. The gene calls are TRBV29-1 and TRBJ2-3, with 11 bases that match TRBD2. The V gene end was trimmed by 7 bases and the J gene end by 5 bases; junction bases not matched to a gene: 2. Germline V CDR1 and CDR2: SQVTM, ANQGSEA. The length of the CDR3 is 12 residues. CDR3 in DNA: TGCAGCGATAGCGGGAGGGGAGATACGCAGTATTTT. Amino acid sequence: CSDSGRGDTQYF.

The chain is built from TRBV7-2 and TRBJ1-1; the match to TRBD1 covers 9 bases. Germline CDR1 and CDR2: SGHTA and FQGNSA. The CDR3 spans 14 residues. V lost 5 bases to trimming and J lost 3 bases; unmatched junction nucleotides: 4. The chain's CDR3 is CASSLRTGDTEAFF. Written as DNA, the CDR3 is TGTGCCAGCAGCCTCAGGACAGGGGACACTGAAGCTTTCTTT. Variable domain in full (rest from reference TRBV7-2 and TRBJ1-1): GAGVSQSPSNKVTEKGKDVELRCDPISGHTALYWYRQSLGQGLEFLIYFQGNSAPDKSGLPSDRFSAERTGGSVSTLTIQRTQQEDSAVYLCASSLRTGDTEAFFGQGTRLTVV.

About this clone itself: Other DNA sequences within the sample encode an identical CDR3. V gene TRBV18 combines with J gene TRBJ2-7; 7 bases agree with TRBD1. CDR1 and CDR2 from the germline V gene are KGHSH and LQKENI. The CDR3 consists of 13 residues. Unmatched junction bases numbered 2, after V lost 3 bases and J lost 3 bases. The CDR3 spells CASSPPGGYEQYF. CDR3 nucleotide sequence: TGTGCCAGCTCACCTCCAGGGGGCTACGAGCAGTACTTC.

A single count supports this clone. The J gene is TRBJ2-7, the V gene TRBV18; 9 nucleotides line up with TRBD2. The V and J ends lost 1 base and 0 bases, in that order; junction bases with no gene match: 1. Germline V gene sequence: CDR1 KGHSH, CDR2 LQKENI. There are 15 residues in the CDR3. CDR3 protein: CASSPRTSDSYEQYF. As DNA, the CDR3 is TGTGCCAGCTCACCACGGACTAGCGACTCCTACGAGCAGTACTTC.

This clone was detected a few times. This chain links TRBV4-2 with TRBJ1-2; 12 bases align to TRBD1. The V gene's germline CDR1 is LGHNA and CDR2 YNFKEQ. With V trimmed by 3 bases and J by 6 bases, 17 bases remained unmatched. The CDR3 contains 19 residues. CDR3 DNA sequence: TGTGCCAGCAGCCAGGCCCAATCGGGACAGGGGGCACGATTGGATGGCTACACCTTC. Encoded protein: CASSQAQSGQGARLDGYTF.

Only one count was recorded for this clone. The genes are TRBV6-5 and TRBJ2-7; 7 positions match TRBD1. Trimming cost V 6 bases and J 0 bases; bases outside gene matches: 2. The CDR3 is made up of 13 amino acids. CDR1 and CDR2 (germline): MNHEY, SVGAGI. The CDR3 DNA follows: TGTGCCAGCAGGACAGGGACCTCCTACGAGCAGTACTTC. Translating gives CASRTGTSYEQYF.

This sequence joins TRBV29-1 and TRBJ2-2; D might be TRBD1 (6 bases). There are 13 residues in the CDR3. V was shortened by 7 bases and J by 3 bases, with 12 bases between the two germline ends. Germline CDR1 and CDR2: SQVTM and ANQGSEA. The CDR3 nucleotides read TGCAGCGCAACAGGGAGTTACACCGGGGAGCTGTTTTTT. Translating gives CSATGSYTGELFF.